In this sample, the clone carrying this T cell receptor (beta chain) turned up many times. A read error may account for a junction end that differs from germline. Using a J-beta primer mix together with a sample-barcoded 5' primer, a second PCR was run for roughly 6 to 12 cycles. Paired-end reads containing CDR3 totaled no fewer than 3 million for each sample. TCRdb analysed the 5' RACE reads with MiXCR anew, one entry per CDR3 protein. The table includes approximately 960,000 distinct CDR3 sequences, about 29% detected once. CDR1 and CDR2 (germline): SGHVS, FNYEAQ. The CDR3 has 14 amino acids. These data originate in a study of blood T cells in healthy people across ages. Study context: Researchers report that template switching captured about one barcoded beta molecule per two T cells.

This same sample was also taken into another study, of T cells of mothers and their children. That source notes: The study found slightly higher but non-significant overlap in related versus unrelated mother-child pairs.

This clonotype originated in a woman aged 40 to 49 in good health. The material sequenced was blood. V and J are TRBV7-6 and TRBJ2-3; D ambiguous. CDR3 bases: TGCGCCAGCAGCCCGGCCGGCGGCACAGATACGCAGTATTTT. This encodes CASSPAGGTDTQYF.